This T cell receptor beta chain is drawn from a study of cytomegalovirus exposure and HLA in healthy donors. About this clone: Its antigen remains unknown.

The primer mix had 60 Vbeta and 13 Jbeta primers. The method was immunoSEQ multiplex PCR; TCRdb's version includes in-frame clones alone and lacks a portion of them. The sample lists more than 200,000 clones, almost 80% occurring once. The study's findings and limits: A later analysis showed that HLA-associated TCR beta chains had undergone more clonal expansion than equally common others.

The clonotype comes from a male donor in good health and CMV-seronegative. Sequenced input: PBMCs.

The CDR3 protein is CASSLTGYTNYGYTF. Written as DNA, the CDR3 is TGTGCCAGCAGTTTAACAGGGTATACTAACTATGGCTACACCTTC. The chain carries TRBV27 and TRBJ1-2, with D tentatively TRBD1 (6 bases). The V gene lost 2 bases and the J gene lost 0 bases, with 10 bases spanning the gap. CDR3 length: 15 residues. Germline V CDR1 and CDR2: MNHEY, SMNVEV (reference sequence).